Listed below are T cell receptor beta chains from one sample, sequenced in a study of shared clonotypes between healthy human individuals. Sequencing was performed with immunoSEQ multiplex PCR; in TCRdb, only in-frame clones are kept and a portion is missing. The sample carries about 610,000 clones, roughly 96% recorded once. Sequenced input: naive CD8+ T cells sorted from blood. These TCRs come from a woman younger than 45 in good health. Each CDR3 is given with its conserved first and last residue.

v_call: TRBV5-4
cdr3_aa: CASSSLILAGGVNEQFF

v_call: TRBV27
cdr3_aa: CASSPYPEKLFF

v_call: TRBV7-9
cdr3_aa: CASSLAPSGETQYF

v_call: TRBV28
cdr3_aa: CASRLGLAGPYEQYF

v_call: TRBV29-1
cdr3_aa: CSVDLDYEQYF

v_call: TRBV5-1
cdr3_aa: CASSLGSLWGSTNTEAFF

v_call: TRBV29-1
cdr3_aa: CSGLGSTAFF

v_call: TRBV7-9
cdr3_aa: CASSQDGYEQYF

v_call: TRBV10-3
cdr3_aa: CAISESSRGRLLNIQYF

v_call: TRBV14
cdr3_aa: CASSQDRGSFRNYGYTF

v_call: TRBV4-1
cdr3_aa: CASSLRTANTEAFF

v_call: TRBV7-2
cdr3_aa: CASSLAVGHEQYF

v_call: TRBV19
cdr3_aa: CASSIGQGGTDTQYF

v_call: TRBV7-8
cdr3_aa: CASSLAGGPYEQYF

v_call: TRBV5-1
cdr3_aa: CASSPGTSGSISSEDTQYF

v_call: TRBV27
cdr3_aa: CASSFSSYNEQFF

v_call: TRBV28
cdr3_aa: CASSPLGGGHSTDTQYF

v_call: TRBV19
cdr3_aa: CASSIVLRPNTGELFF

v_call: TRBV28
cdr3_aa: CASSFPEVGNTIYF

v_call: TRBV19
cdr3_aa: CASSSKNQPQHF

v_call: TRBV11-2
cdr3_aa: CASREPGSSYNEQFF

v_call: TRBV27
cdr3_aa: CASSLPGDEQFF

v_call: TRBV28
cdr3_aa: CATAPGQGYNEQFF

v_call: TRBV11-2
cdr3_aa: CASSLEPLGDTLGEQYF

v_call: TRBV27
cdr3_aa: CASSMTALNTGELFF

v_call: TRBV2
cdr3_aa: CASIGDNDQPQHF

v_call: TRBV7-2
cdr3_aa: CASSSPTGDQETQYF

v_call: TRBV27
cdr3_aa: CASSVGAPGEKLFF

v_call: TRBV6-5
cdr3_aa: CASSNFEDSGETQYF

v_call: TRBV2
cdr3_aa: CASSEYYTDTQYF

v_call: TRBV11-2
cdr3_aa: CASSFSPRGSSYEQYF

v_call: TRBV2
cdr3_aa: CASSDGQPYNEQFF

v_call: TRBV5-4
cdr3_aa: CASSLARGAGGPWDEQYF

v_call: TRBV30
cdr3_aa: CAWTLGGHYGYTF